This TCR beta chain stems from a study of Graves' ophthalmopathy and Graves' hyperthyroidism. By its share, this clonotype is medium-sized. The TCR beta CDR3 regions underwent amplification from RNA transcripts. Second-round multiplex PCR came after a first-round RT-PCR that employed HTBI primers. TCRdb passed the multiplex PCR reads through MiXCR, listing each CDR3 protein once. The sample shows roughly 350,000 distinct CDR3 sequences, roughly 15% of them seen only once. The CDR3 runs 16 residues. Germline CDR1 MNHEY, CDR2 SVGAGI. Deletions cut 6 bases from V and 2 bases from J, with 16 bases between.

The sequence was obtained from an adult woman with stable Graves' hyperthyroidism. This chain joins TRBV6-5 and TRBJ2-2; D is perhaps TRBD1 (6 bases). Specimen: peripheral blood. The CDR3 is CASSPKGVLNTGELFF. CDR3 nucleotide sequence: TGTGCCAGCAGCCCAAAGGGGGTCCTTAACACCGGGGAGCTGTTTTTT.